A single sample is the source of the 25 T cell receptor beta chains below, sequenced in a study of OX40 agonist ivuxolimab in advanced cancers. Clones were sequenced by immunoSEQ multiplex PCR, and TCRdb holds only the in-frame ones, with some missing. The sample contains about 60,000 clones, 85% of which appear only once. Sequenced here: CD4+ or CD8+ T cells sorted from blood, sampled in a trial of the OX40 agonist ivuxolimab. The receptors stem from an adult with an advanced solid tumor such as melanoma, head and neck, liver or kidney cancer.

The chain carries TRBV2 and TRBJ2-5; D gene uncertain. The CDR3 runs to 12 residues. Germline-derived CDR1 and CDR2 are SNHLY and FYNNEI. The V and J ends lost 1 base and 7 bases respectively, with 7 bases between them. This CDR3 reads CASSEVLGTQYF. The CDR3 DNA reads TGTGCCAGCAGTGAAGTACTGGGGACCCAGTACTTC.

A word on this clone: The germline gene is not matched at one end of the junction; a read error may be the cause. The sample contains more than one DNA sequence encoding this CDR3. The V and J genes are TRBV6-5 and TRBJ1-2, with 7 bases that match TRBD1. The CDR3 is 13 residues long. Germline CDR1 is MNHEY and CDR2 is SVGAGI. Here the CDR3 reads CASRDSPNYGYTF. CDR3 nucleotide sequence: TGCGCCTCGCGGGACAGCCCTAACTATGGCTACACCTTC.

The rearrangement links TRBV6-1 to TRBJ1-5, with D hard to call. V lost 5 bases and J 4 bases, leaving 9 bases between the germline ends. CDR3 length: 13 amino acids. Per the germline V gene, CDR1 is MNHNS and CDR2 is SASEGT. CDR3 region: CASSFGLNQPQHF. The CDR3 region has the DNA TGTGCCAGCAGTTTCGGGCTTAATCAGCCCCAGCATTTT.

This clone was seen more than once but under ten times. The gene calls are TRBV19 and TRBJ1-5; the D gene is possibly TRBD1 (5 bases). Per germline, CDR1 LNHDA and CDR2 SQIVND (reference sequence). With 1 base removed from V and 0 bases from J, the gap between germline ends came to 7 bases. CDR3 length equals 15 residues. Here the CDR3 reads CASSIGQYSNQPQHF. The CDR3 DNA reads TGTGCCAGTAGTATAGGACAGTATAGCAATCAGCCCCAGCATTTT.

The CDR3 DNA follows: TGCGCCAGCAGCTCGGCGGGGGGGCAGAACACTGAAGCTTTCTTT. Translated: CASSSAGGQNTEAFF. This chain joins TRBV5-1 and TRBJ1-1; maybe TRBD1 (6 bases). CDR3 length equals 15 residues. Germline V CDR1 and CDR2: SGHRS, YFSETQ. V dropped 3 bases and J dropped 1 base, with 13 bases sitting between them.

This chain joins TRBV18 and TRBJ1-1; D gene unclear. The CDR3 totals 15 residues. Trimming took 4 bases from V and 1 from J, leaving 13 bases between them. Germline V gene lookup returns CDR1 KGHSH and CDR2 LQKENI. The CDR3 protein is CASSLDQLQNTEAFF. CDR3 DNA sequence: TGTGCCAGCTCACTCGACCAGCTCCAGAACACTGAAGCTTTCTTT.

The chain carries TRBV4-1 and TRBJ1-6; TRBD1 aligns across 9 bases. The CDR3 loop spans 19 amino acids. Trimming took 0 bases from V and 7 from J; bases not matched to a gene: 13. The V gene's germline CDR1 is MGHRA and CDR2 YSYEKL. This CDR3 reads CASSQDLGTGLVWNSPLHF. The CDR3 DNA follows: TGCGCCAGCAGCCAAGATCTTGGGACAGGGCTGGTATGGAATTCACCCCTCCACTTT.

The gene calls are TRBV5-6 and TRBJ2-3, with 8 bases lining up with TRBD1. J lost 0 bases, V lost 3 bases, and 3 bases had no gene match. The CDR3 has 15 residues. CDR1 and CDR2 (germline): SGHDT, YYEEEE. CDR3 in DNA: TGTGCCAGCAGCTATCAGGGGGCAAGCACAGATACGCAGTATTTT. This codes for CASSYQGASTDTQYF. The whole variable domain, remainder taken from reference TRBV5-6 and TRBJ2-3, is DAGVTQSPTHLIKTRGQQVTLRCSPKSGHDTVSWYQQALGQGPQFIFQYYEEEERQRGNFPDRFSGHQFPNYSSELNVNALLLGDSALYLCASSYQGASTDTQYFGPGTRLTVL.

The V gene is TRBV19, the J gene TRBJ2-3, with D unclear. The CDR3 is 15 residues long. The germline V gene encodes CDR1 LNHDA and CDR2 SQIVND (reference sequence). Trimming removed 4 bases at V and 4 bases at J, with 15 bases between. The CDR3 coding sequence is TGTGCCAGTAGTAGCCTATACGGGCAAGCAGATACGCAGTATTTT. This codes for CASSSLYGQADTQYF.

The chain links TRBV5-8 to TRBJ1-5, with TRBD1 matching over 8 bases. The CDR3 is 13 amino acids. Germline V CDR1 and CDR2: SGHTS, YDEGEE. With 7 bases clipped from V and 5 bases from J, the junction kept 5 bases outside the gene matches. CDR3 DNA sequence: TGTGCCAGCCGGTCAGGGGGCCATCAGCCCCAGCATTTT. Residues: CASRSGGHQPQHF.

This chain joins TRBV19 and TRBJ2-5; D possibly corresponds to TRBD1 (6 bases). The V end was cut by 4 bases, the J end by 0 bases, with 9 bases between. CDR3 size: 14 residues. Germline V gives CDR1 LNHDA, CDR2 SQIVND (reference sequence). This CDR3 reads CASSKQGHQETQYF. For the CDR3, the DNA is TGTGCCAGTAGTAAACAGGGCCACCAAGAGACCCAGTACTTC.

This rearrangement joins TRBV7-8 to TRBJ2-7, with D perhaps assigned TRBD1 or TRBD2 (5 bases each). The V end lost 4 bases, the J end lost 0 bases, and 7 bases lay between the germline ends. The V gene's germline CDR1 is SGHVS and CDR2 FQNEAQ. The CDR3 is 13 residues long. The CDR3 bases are TGTGCCAGCAGCTGGGACGGCTCCTACGAGCAGTACTTC. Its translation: CASSWDGSYEQYF. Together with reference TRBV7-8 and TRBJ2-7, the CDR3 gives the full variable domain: GAGVSQSPRYKVAKRGQDVALRCDPISGHVSLFWYQQALGQGPEFLTYFQNEAQLDKSGLPSDRFFAERPEGSVSTLKIQRTQQEDSAVYLCASSWDGSYEQYFGPGTRLTVT.

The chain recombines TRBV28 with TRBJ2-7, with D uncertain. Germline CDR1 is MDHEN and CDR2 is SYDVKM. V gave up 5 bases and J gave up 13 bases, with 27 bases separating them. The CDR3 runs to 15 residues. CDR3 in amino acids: CASSERWSKRVPIYF. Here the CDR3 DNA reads TGTGCCAGCAGTGAGAGGTGGTCAAAACGGGTTCCGATATACTTC. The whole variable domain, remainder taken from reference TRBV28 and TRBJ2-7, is DVKVTQSSRYLVKRTGEKVFLECVQDMDHENMFWYRQDPGLGLRLIYFSYDVKMKEKGDIPEGYSVSREKKERFSLILESASTNQTSMYLCASSERWSKRVPIYFGPGTRLTVT.

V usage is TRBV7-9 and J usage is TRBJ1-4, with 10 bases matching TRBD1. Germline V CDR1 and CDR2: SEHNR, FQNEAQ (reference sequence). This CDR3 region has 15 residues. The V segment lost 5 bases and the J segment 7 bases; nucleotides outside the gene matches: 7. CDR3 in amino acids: CASSPRDRGGEKLFF. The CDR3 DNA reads TGTGCCAGCAGCCCCCGGGACAGGGGCGGTGAAAAACTGTTTTTT.

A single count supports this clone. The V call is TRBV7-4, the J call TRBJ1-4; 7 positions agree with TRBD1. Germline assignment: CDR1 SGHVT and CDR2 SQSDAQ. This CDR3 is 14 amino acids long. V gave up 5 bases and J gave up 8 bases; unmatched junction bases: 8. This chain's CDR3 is CASSATGLEEKLFF. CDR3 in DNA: TGTGCCAGCAGCGCGACAGGGTTAGAAGAAAAACTGTTTTTT.

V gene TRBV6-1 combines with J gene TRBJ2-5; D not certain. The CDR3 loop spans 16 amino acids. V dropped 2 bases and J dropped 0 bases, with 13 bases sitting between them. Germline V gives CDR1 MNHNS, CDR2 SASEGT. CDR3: CASSERAGRYQETQYF. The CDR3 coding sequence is TGTGCCAGCAGTGAACGGGCAGGCAGGTACCAAGAGACCCAGTACTTC.

The CDR3 region is CASSSPPRLSNTQYF. The CDR3 coding sequence is TGTGCCAGCAGCTCCCCACCTCGGCTCTCAAATACGCAGTATTTT. The chain has TRBV7-9 and TRBJ2-3; D is uncertain. This CDR3 region has 15 residues. Looked up from germline, CDR1 is SEHNR and CDR2 is FQNEAQ (reference sequence). V gave up 4 bases and J gave up 7 bases, with 18 bases separating them. Based on the CDR3 plus reference TRBV7-9 and TRBJ2-3, the full variable domain is DTGVSQNPRHKITKRGQNVTFRCDPISEHNRLYWYRQTLGQGPEFLTYFQNEAQLEKSRLLSDRFSAERPKGSFSTLEIQRTEQGDSAMYLCASSSPPRLSNTQYFGPGTRLTVL.

CDR3 sequence reads: CASSYRTLNQPQHF. CDR3 DNA: TGTGCCAGCAGTTACCGGACGTTGAATCAGCCCCAGCATTTT. The J gene is TRBJ1-5, the V gene TRBV6-6; no clear D. The CDR3 runs 14 residues. V gave up 2 bases and J gave up 4 bases, with 9 bases separating them. Looked up from germline, CDR1 is MNHNY and CDR2 is SVGAGI (reference sequence).

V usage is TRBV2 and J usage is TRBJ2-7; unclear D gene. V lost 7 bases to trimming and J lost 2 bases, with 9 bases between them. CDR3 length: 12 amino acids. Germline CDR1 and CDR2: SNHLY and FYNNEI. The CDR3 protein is CASNWGTYEQYF. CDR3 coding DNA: TGTGCCAGCAATTGGGGAACCTACGAGCAGTACTTC.

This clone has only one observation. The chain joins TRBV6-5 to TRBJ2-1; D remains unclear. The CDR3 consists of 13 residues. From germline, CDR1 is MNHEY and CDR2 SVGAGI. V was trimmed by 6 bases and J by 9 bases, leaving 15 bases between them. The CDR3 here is CASSTISVGEQFF. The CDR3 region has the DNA TGTGCCAGCAGCACAATATCGGTCGGTGAGCAGTTCTTC.

The CDR3 DNA follows: TGTGCCAGCAGCGTGGGGCCTAGCACAGATACGCAGTATTTT. This encodes CASSVGPSTDTQYF. The chain has TRBV9 and TRBJ2-3, with D maybe TRBD1 (5 bases). The CDR3 sequence is 14 residues long. Germline V CDR1 and CDR2: SGDLS, YYNGEE. The V and J ends lost 2 bases and 0 bases respectively, with 7 bases between them.

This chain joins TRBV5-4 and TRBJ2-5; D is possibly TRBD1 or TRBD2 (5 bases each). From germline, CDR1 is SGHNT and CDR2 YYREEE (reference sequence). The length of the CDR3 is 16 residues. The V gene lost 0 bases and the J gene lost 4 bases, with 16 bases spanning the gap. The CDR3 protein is CASSLGVGDPRETQYF. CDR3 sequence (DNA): TGTGCCAGCAGCTTGGGTGTAGGGGACCCCCGAGAGACCCAGTACTTC.

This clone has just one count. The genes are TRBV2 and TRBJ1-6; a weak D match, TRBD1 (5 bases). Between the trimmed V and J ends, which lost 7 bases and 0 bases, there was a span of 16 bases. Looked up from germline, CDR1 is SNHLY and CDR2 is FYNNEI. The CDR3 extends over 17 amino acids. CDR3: CASTDNVASSYNSPLHF. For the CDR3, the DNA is TGTGCCAGCACGGACAACGTCGCGAGCTCCTATAATTCACCCCTCCACTTT.

CDR3 sequence (DNA): TGTGCCAGCAGCTTTTATCCTAACCTATACAATGAGCAGTTCTTC. As protein: CASSFYPNLYNEQFF. V is TRBV7-3 and J is TRBJ2-1; D ambiguous. There are 15 residues in the CDR3. The germline CDR1 and CDR2 sequences are SGHTA and FQGTGA. Trimming removed 3 bases from V and 4 bases from J, with 13 bases in between.

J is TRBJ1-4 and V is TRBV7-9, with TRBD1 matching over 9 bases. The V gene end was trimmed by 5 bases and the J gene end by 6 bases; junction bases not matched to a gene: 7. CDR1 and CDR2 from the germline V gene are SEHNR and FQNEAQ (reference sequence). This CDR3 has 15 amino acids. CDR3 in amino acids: CASSRTGTGYEKLFF. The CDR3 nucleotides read TGTGCCAGCAGCCGAACCGGGACAGGGTATGAAAAACTGTTTTTT.